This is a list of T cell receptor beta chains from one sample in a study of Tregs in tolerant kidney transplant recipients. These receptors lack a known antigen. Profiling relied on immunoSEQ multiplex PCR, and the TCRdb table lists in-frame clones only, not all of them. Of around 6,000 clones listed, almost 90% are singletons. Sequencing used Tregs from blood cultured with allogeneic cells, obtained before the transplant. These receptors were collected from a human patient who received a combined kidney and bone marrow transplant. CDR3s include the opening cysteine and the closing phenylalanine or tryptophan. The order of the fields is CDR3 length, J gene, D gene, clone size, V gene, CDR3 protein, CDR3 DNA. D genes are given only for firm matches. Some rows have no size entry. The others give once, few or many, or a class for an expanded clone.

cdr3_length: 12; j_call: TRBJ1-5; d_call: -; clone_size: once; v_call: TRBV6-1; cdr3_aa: CASEQGYQPQHF; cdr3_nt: TGTGCCAGCGAGCAGGGCTATCAGCCCCAGCATTTT
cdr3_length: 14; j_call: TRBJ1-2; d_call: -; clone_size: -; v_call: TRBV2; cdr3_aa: CASELGTKGYGYTF; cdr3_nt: TGTGCCAGCGAGTTGGGGACAAAGGGATATGGCTACACCTTC
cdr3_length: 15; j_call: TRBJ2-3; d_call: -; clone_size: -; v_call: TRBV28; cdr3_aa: CASSFSLALTDTQYF; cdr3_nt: TGTGCCAGCAGTTTTTCCCTAGCCCTCACAGATACGCAGTATTTT
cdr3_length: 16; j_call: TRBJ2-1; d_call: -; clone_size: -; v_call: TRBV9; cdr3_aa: CASSVEPRSVVNEQFF; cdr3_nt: TGTGCCAGCAGCGTCGAGCCCCGGAGTGTCGTCAATGAGCAGTTCTTC
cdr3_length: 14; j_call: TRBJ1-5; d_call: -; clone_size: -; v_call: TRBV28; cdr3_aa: CASSEGGGNQPQHF; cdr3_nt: TGTGCCAGTTCAGAGGGAGGGGGCAATCAGCCCCAGCATTTT
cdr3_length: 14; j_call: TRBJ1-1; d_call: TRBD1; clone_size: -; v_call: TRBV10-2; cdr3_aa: CASSGGQAGTEAFF; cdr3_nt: TGCGCCAGCAGTGGGGGACAGGCCGGGACTGAAGCTTTCTTT
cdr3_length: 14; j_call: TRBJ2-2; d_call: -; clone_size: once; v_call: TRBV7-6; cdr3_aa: CASSTAGPPGELFF; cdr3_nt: TGTGCCAGCAGCACCGCAGGACCGCCCGGGGAGCTGTTTTTT
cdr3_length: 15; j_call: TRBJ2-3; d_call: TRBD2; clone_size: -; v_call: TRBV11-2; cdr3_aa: CASSAGLAGTDTQYF; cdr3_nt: TGTGCCAGCAGCGCGGGACTAGCGGGCACAGATACGCAGTATTTT
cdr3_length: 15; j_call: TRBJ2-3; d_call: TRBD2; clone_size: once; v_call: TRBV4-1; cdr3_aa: CASSPGLGDTDTQYF; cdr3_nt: TGCGCCAGCAGCCCCGGACTAGGGGACACAGATACGCAGTATTTT
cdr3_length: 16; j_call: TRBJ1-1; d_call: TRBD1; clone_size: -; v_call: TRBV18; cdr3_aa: CASSPYTGAPNTEAFF; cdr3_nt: TGTGCCAGCTCACCATACACAGGGGCGCCGAACACTGAAGCTTTCTTT
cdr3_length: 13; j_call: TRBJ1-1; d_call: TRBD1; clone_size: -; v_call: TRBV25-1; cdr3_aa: CASSRTGNTEAFF; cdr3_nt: TGTGCCAGCAGCCGGACAGGTAACACTGAAGCTTTCTTT
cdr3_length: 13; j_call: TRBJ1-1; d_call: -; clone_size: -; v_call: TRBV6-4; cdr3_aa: CASSQQGPTEAFF; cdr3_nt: TGTGCCAGCAGTCAACAGGGTCCCACTGAAGCTTTCTTT
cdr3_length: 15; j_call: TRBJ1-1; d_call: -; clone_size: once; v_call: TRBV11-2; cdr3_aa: CTSSFGWGHAAGGLF; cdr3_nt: TGTACCAGCAGCTTTGGCTGGGGACACGCCGCTGGTGGGCTCTTT
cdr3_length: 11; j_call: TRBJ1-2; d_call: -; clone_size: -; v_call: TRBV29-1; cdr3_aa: CSTAGDYGYTF; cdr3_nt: TGCAGCACTGCAGGGGACTATGGCTACACCTTC
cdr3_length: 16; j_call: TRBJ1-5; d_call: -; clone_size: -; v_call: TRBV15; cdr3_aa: CATSRAKQTASPPQHF; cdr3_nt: TGTGCCACCAGCAGAGCCAAACAGACAGCATCCCCGCCCCAGCATTTT
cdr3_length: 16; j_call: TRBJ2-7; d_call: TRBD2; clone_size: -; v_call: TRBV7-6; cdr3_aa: CASSFGGLVETYEQYF; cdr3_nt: TGTGCCAGCAGCTTTGGAGGACTAGTTGAAACGTACGAGCAGTACTTC
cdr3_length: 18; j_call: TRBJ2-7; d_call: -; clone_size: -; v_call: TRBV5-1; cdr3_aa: CASSLAKRPGIIPYEQYF; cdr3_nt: TGCGCCAGCAGCTTGGCTAAAAGACCGGGCATCATTCCCTACGAGCAGTACTTC
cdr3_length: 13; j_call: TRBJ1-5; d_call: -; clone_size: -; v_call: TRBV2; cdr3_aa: CASKNRGNQPQHF; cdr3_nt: TGTGCCAGCAAGAACCGGGGGAATCAGCCCCAGCATTTT
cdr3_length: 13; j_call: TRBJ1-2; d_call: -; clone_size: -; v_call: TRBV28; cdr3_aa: CASSFGQRYGYTF; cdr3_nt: TGTGCCAGCAGTTTTGGACAGCGCTATGGCTACACCTTC
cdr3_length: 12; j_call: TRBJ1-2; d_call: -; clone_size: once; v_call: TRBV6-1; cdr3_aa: CASSGWTYGYTF; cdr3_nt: TGTGCCAGCAGTGGGTGGACCTATGGCTACACCTTC
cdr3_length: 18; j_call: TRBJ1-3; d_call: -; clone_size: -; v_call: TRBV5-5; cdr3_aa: CASSTRPTLFTSGNTIYF; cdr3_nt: TGTGCCAGCAGCACTCGGCCGACGCTTTTCACCTCTGGAAACACCATATATTTT
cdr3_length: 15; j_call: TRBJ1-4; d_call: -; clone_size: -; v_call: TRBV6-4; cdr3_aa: CASGIYRATNEKLFF; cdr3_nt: TGTGCCAGCGGGATTTACAGGGCAACTAATGAAAAACTGTTTTTT
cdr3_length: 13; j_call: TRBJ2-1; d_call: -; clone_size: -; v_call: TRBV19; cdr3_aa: CASTIGQFSEQFF; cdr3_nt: TGTGCCAGTACCATTGGACAATTTAGTGAGCAGTTCTTC
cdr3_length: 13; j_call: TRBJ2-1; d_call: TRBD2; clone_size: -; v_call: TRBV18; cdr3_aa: CASSLGLAYEQFF; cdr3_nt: TGTGCCAGCTCGCTCGGACTAGCGTATGAGCAGTTCTTC